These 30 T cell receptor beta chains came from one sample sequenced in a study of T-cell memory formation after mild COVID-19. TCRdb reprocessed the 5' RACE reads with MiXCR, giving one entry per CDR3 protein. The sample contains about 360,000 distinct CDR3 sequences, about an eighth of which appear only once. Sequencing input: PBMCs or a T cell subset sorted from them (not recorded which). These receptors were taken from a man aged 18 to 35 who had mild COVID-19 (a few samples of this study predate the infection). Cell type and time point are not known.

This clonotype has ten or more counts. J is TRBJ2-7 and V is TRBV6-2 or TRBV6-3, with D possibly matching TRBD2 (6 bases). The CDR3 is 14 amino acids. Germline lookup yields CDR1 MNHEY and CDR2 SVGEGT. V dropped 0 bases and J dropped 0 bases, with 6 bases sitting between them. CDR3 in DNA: TGTGCCAGCAGTTACTCGACTAGCTCCTACGAGCAGTACTTC. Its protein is CASSYSTSSYEQYF.

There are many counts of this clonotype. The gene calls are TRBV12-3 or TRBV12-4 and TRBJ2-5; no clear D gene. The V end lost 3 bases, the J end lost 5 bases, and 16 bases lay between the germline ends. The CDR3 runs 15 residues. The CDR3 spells CASSFAGATAETQYF. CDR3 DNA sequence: TGTGCCAGCAGTTTCGCAGGCGCGACCGCTGAGACCCAGTACTTC.

The CDR3 region has the DNA TGTGCCAGCAGGTTGACACAATACGAGCAGTACGTC. It yields the protein CASRLTQYEQYV. V and J are TRBV12-3 or TRBV12-4 and TRBJ2-7; D unclear. V was cut by 6 bases and J by 4 bases, with 10 bases left in between. The CDR3 runs 12 residues.

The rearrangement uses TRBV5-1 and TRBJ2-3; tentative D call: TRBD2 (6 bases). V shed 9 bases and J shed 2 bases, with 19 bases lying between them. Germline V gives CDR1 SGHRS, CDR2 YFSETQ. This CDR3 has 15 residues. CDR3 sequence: CATNSAGGATDTQYF. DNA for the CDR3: TGCGCCACCAACAGCGCGGGCGGGGCCACAGATACGCAGTATTTT.

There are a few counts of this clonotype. The CDR3 DNA sequence: TGTGCCAGCAGCCAAGAGCAGGTAGAGAACTACGAGCAGTACTTC. Translation: CASSQEQVENYEQYF. This chain links TRBV4-2 with TRBJ2-7; D remains ambiguous. V shed 0 bases and J shed 3 bases, with 12 bases lying between them. CDR3 size: 15 residues. From germline, CDR1 is LGHNA and CDR2 YNFKEQ.

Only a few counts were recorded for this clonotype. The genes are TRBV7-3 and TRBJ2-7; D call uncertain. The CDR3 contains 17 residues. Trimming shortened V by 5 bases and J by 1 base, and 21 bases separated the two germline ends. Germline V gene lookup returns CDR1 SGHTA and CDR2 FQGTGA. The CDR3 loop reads CASSQPPGPGGSYEQYV. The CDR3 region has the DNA TGTGCCAGCAGCCAACCACCTGGGCCGGGCGGATCCTACGAGCAGTACGTC.

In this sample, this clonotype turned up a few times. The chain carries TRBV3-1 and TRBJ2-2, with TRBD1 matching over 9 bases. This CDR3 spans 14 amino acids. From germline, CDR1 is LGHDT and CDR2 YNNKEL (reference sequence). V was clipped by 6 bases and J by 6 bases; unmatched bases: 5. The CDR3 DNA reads TGTGCCAGCAGGGAACAGGGGGCTGCCGGGGAGCTGTTTTTT. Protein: CASREQGAAGELFF.

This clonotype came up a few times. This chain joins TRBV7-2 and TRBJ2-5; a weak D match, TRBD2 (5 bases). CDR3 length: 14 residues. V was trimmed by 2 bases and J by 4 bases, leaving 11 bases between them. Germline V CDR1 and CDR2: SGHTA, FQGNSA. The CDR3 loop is CASSLPGFRETQYF. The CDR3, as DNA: TGTGCCAGCAGCTTACCGGGGTTTCGAGAGACCCAGTACTTC.

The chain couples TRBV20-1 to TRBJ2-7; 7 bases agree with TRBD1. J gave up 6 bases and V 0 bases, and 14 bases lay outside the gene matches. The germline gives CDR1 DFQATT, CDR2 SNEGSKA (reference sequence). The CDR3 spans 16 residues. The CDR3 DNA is TGCAGTGCTAGAGACCCGGGACAGCCCCTTTCCGCCGAGCAGTACTTC. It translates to CSARDPGQPLSAEQYF.

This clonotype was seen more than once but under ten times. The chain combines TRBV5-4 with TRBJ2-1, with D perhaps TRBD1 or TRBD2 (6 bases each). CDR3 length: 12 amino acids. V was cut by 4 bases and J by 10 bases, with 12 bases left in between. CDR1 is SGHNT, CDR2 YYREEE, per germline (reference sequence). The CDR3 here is CASSTRGPEQFF. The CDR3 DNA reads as TGTGCCAGCAGCACTCGGGGGCCCGAGCAGTTCTTC.

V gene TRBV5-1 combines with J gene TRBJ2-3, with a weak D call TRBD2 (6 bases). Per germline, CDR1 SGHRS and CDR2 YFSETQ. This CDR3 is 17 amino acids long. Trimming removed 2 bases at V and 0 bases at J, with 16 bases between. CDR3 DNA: TGCGCCAGCAGCTTTGGGGCTATTGGGACTAGCACAGATACGCAGTATTTT. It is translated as CASSFGAIGTSTDTQYF.

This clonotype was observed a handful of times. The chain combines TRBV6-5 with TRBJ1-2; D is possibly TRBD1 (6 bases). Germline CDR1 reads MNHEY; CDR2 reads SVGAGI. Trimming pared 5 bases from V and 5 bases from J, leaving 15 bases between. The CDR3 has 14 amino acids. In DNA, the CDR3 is TGTGCCAGCAGTACCTCGGGGGGCTTGTATGGCTACACCTTC. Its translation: CASSTSGGLYGYTF.

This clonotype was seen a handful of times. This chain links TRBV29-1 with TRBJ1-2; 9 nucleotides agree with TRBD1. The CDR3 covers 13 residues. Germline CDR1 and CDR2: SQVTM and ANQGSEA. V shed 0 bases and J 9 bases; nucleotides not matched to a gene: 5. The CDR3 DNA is TGCAGCGTTGAAGATGACAGGGGGGATCGCTACACCTTC. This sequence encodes CSVEDDRGDRYTF.

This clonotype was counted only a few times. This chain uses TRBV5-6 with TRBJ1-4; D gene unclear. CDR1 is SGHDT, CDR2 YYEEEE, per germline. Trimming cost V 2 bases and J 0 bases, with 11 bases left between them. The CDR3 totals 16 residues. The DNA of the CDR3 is TGTGCCAGCAGCTTTGGCCCAGATGCAACTAATGAAAAACTGTTTTTT. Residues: CASSFGPDATNEKLFF.

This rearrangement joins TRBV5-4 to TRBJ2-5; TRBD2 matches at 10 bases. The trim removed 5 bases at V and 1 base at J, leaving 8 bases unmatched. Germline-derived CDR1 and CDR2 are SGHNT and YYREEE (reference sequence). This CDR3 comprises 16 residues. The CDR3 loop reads CASRSGGALGQETQYF. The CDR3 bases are TGTGCCAGCAGGAGCGGGGGGGCCCTCGGCCAAGAGACCCAGTACTTC.

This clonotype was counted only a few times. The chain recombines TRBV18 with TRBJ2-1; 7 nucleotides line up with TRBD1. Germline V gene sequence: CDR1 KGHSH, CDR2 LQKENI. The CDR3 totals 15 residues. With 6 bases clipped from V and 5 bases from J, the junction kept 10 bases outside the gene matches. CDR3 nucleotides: TGTGCCAGCTCCCCGGGCCAGGGGGTCGACAATGAGCAGTTCTTC. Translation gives CASSPGQGVDNEQFF.

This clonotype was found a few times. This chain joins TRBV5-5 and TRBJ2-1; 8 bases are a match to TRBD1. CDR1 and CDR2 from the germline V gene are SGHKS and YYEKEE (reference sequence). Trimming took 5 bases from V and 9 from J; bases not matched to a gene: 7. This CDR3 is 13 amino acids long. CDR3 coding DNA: TGTGCCAGCAGGAAACAGGGGGTGGTTGAGCAGTTCTTC. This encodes CASRKQGVVEQFF.

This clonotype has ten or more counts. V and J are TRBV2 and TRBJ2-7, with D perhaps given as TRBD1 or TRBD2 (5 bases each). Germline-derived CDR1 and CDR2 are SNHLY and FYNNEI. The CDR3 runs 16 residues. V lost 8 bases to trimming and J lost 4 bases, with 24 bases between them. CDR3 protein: CASSPFIDTGGYEQYF. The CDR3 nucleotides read TGTGCCAGCTCCCCCTTCATAGACACTGGGGGATACGAGCAGTACTTC.

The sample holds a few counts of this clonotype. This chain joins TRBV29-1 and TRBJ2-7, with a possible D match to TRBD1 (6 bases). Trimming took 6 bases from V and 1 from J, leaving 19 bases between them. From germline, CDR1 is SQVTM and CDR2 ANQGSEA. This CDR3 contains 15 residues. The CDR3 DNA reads TGCAGCGTACCCGCTGTACCGGGACATTCCTACGAGCAGTACTTC. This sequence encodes CSVPAVPGHSYEQYF.

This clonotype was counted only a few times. The CDR3, as DNA: TGTGCCAGCAGCTTAGATTTCAGCGCAATTCAGTACTTC. Protein: CASSLDFSAIQYF. The rearrangement links TRBV7-9 to TRBJ2-4, with D uncertain. The CDR3 consists of 13 residues. V was trimmed by 1 base and J by 10 bases, leaving 11 bases between them. Germline loops: CDR1 SEHNR, CDR2 FQNEAQ (reference sequence). The variable domain in full, completed from reference TRBV7-9 and TRBJ2-4, reads DTGVSQNPRHKITKRGQNVTFRCDPISEHNRLYWYRQTLGQGPEFLTYFQNEAQLEKSRLLSDRFSAERPKGSFSTLEIQRTEQGDSAMYLCASSLDFSAIQYFGAGTRLSVL.

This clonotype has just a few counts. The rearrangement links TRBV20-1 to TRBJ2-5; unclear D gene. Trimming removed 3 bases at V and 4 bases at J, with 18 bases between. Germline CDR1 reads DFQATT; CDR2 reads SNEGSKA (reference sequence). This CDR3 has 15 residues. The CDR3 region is CSARAAGGVGETQYF. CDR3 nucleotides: TGCAGTGCTAGGGCGGCCGGTGGGGTAGGAGAGACCCAGTACTTC.

The CDR3 DNA reads TGTGCCAGCAGCTTAGCAATGGGGGGTTGGGGGACAGGATCCTACAATGAGCAGTTCTTC. It specifies CASSLAMGGWGTGSYNEQFF. The V call is TRBV7-2, the J call TRBJ2-1; 8 bases agree with TRBD1. CDR1 is SGHTA, CDR2 FQGNSA, per germline. V lost 0 bases and J lost 1; bases outside the gene matches: 14. The length of the CDR3 is 20 residues.

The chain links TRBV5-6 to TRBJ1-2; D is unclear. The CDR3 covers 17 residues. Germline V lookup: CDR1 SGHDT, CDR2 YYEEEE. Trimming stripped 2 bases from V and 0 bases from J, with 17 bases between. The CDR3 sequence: CASSFLLLSLANYGYTF. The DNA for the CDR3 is TGTGCCAGCAGCTTCTTACTTCTCAGCCTCGCTAACTATGGCTACACCTTC.

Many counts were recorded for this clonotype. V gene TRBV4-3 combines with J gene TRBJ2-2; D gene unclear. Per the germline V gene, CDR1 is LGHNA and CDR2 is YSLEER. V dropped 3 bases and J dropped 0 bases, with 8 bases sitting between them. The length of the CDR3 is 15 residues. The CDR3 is CASSQVSTNTGELFF. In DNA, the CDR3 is TGCGCCAGCAGCCAGGTGTCCACGAACACCGGGGAGCTGTTTTTT.

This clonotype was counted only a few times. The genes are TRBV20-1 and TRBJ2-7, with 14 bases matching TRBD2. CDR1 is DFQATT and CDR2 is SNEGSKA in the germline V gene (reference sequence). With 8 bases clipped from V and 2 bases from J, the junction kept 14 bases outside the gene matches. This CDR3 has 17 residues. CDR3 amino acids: CSTKKGLAGVLPYEQYV. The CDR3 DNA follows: TGCAGTACGAAAAAGGGACTAGCGGGGGTACTACCCTACGAGCAGTACGTC.

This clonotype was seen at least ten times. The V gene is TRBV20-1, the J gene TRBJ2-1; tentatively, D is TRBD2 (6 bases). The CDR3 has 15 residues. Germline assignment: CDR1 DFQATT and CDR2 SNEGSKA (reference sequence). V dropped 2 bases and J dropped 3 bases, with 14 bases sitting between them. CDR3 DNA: TGCAGTGCTAGAAAGGGAGGTGACTACTACAATGAGCAGTTCTTC. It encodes CSARKGGDYYNEQFF.

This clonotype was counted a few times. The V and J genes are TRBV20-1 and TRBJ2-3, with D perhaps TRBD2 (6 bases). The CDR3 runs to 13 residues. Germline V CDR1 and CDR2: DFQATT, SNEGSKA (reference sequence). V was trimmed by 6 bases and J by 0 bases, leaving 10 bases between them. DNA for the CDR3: TGCAGTGCGGGGACTCCTAGCACAGATACGCAGTATTTT. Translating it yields CSAGTPSTDTQYF.

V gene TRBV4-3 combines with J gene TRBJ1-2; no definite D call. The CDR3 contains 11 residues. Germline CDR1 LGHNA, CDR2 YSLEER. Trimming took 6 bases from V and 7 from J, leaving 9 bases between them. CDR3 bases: TGCGCCAGCAGTTACGGGTCTGGCTACACCTTC. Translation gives CASSYGSGYTF.

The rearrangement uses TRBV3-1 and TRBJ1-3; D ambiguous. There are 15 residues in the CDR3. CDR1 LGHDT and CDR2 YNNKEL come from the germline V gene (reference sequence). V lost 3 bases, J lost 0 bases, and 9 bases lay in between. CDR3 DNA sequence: TGTGCCAGCAGCCACGGACGGTTCTCTGGAAACACCATATATTTT. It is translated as CASSHGRFSGNTIYF.

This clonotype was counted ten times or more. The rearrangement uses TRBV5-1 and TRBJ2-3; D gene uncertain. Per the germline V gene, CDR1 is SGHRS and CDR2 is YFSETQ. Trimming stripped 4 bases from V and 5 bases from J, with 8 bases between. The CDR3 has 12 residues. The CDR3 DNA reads TGCGCCAGCAGCGTCGACATAGATACGCAGTATTTT. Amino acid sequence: CASSVDIDTQYF.